This TCR beta chain was captured in a study of T cell responses to AZD1222 COVID-19 vaccine. There are 12 residues in the CDR3. V shed 3 bases and J 15 bases; nucleotides not matched to a gene: 8. A remark on this clone: No antigen is known for it.

Assay: immunoSEQ multiplex PCR; the TCRdb copy retains only in-frame clones and omits some. The repertoire has 99,000 or so clones, around nine tenths of them found once; the top ten carry about 9.3%. Regarding the study as a whole: Donors were mostly white British, more females; clonal diversity possibly underestimated.

V gene TRBV12-3 or TRBV12-4 combines with J gene TRBJ2-1; TRBD1 agrees at 7 bases. The sequence derives from an adult in good health. The sequencing used peripheral blood, collected on day 0 of AZD1222 vaccination. The chain's CDR3 is CASSFTGAPVFF. CDR3 DNA: TGTGCCAGCAGTTTTACAGGGGCCCCCGTGTTCTTC.